This T cell receptor beta chain was documented in a study of neoadjuvant anti-PD-1 for oral cavity cancer. Study details: Around day 43, patients without progression received a fourth nivolumab dose before surgery.

Data came from immunoSEQ multiplex PCR; TCRdb stores just in-frame clones and leaves some out. Of fewer than 90,000 clones in the sample, 85% were seen once. The sample's time point: after neoadjuvant nivolumab, at surgical resection. CDR1 GTSNPN and CDR2 SVGIG come from the germline V gene (reference sequence). The CDR3 loop spans 12 amino acids. The germline V and J ends were trimmed by 3 bases and 10 bases, with 15 bases remaining between them. Note on this clone: The target antigen is unknown.

Study-wide results and limits: After neoadjuvant nivolumab, PBMC T cell clonality was significantly higher in non-responders than responders.

This sample comprised PBMCs, obtained after nivolumab (anti-PD-1) treatment. The chain links TRBV30 to TRBJ1-2; no reliable D call. The source is a person between 40 and 85 years old with oral cavity squamous cell carcinoma. The CDR3 is CAWRLRERPYTF. CDR3 in DNA: TGTGCCTGGAGACTGAGAGAGAGACCCTACACCTTC.